The rows below give T cell receptor beta chains drawn from one sample of a study of cytomegalovirus exposure and HLA in healthy donors. The method was immunoSEQ multiplex PCR; TCRdb's version includes in-frame clones alone and lacks a portion of them. The sample comprises around 86,000 clones, approximately 7.1% of which are singletons, and under 3% rests with the top ten. Material for sequencing was PBMCs. The receptor set was obtained from a man aged 50 to 59 in good health and CMV-seronegative. The CDR3 runs from the conserved cysteine through the conserved F or W. D genes are given only for firm matches. Where a row states a size, it is once, few, many or the class of an expanded clone; other rows omit it.

>TRBD2|-|TRBJ2-3|TRBV28|16
CASSPSGGGIGDTQYF
TGTGCCAGCAGCCCCTCCGGCGGGGGGATCGGAGATACGCAGTATTTT
>-|-|TRBJ2-6|TRBV5-4|16
CASSLAGLPGANVLTF
TGTGCCAGCAGCTTGGCCGGTCTCCCAGGGGCCAACGTCCTGACTTTC
>-|-|TRBJ1-2|TRBV5-1|12
CASGDSPGGYTF
TGCGCCAGCGGAGACAGCCCCGGTGGCTACACCTTC
>TRBD1|-|TRBJ1-1|TRBV7-9|15
CASSPGTAMNTEAFF
TGTGCCAGCAGCCCAGGGACAGCAATGAACACTGAAGCTTTCTTT
>TRBD2|few|TRBJ2-1|TRBV19|14
CASSRLAGVNEQFF
TGTGCCAGTAGTCGACTAGCGGGAGTTAATGAGCAGTTCTTC
>TRBD2|few|TRBJ2-7|TRBV30|14
CAWSGVAGVREQYF
TGTGCCTGGAGTGGAGTAGCGGGAGTTCGAGAGCAGTACTTC
>TRBD1|few|TRBJ2-4|TRBV7-9|12
CASSSGQGIQYF
TGTGCCAGCAGCTCCGGACAGGGGATTCAGTACTTC
>-|few|TRBJ1-5|TRBV5-1|15
CASSLDGGGYQPQHF
TGCGCCAGCAGCTTGGACGGAGGTGGCTATCAGCCCCAGCATTTT
>TRBD1|few|TRBJ1-6|TRBV27|14
CASSLTGESSPLHF
TGTGCCAGCAGTCTAACAGGGGAATCTTCACCCCTCCACTTT
>-|few|TRBJ1-1|TRBV7-2|14
CASSSTGRRTEAFF
TGTGCCAGCAGCTCAACAGGTCGTCGCACTGAAGCTTTCTTT
>-|-|TRBJ1-2|TRBV27|16
CASSSYLQGVNYGYTF
TGTGCCAGCAGTTCGTACCTACAGGGCGTTAACTATGGCTACACCTTC
>TRBD1|-|TRBJ1-6|TRBV5-1|18
CASSHRTGATTDNSPLHF
TGCGCCAGCAGTCACCGGACAGGGGCGACTACGGATAATTCACCCCTCCACTTT
>TRBD1|few|TRBJ2-7|TRBV29-1|13
CSVVGTGSAPQYF
TGCAGCGTTGTCGGGACAGGGTCGGCACCGCAGTACTTC
>-|few|TRBJ1-2|TRBV5-6|14
CASSLGQLNYGYTF
TGTGCCAGCAGCTTGGGACAGCTTAACTATGGCTACACCTTC
>TRBD1|-|TRBJ1-5|TRBV28|15
CASSSNRGVGQPQHF
TGTGCCAGCAGTTCGAACAGGGGCGTGGGTCAGCCCCAGCATTTT
>-|few|TRBJ1-1|TRBV29-1|12
CSVNDGRVRAFF
TGCAGCGTTAATGATGGGAGGGTGAGGGCTTTCTTT
>-|-|TRBJ1-1|TRBV5-1|15
CASSFSQGGNTEAFF
TGCGCCAGCAGCTTCTCGCAGGGTGGGAACACTGAAGCTTTCTTT
>-|-|TRBJ2-7|TRBV4-1|15
CASSQVEGLGYEQYF
TGCGCCAGCAGCCAGGTTGAGGGACTCGGCTACGAGCAGTACTTC
>TRBD1|-|TRBJ1-6|TRBV28|12
CATWTGGSPLHF
TGTGCCACTTGGACAGGGGGATCACCCCTCCACTTT
>TRBD2|few|TRBJ2-7|TRBV30|15
CAWSSKGLAGLEQYF
TGTGCCTGGAGTTCGAAGGGACTAGCGGGCTTAGAGCAGTACTTC
>-|few|TRBJ2-1|TRBV5-6|12
CASSPTGNEQFF
TGTGCCAGCAGCCCTACGGGCAATGAGCAGTTCTTC
>TRBD2|-|TRBJ2-2|TRBV5-4|16
CASSGLAGGPTGELFF
TGTGCCAGCAGCGGATTAGCGGGAGGTCCCACCGGGGAGCTGTTTTTT
>-|few|TRBJ1-1|TRBV21-1|14
CASSKLPRGTEAFF
TGTGCCAGCAGCAAACTTCCAAGGGGCACTGAAGCTTTCTTT
>TRBD2|-|TRBJ2-5|TRBV27|13
CASRLAGGETQYF
TGTGCCAGCAGGTTAGCGGGGGGAGAGACCCAGTACTTC
>-|-|TRBJ1-2|TRBV4-1|15
CASSQIQGTAGGYTF
TGCGCCAGCAGCCAAATCCAGGGGACCGCTGGGGGCTACACCTTC
>TRBD1|-|TRBJ1-4|TRBV9|15
CASSGRGQGDEKLFF
TGTGCCAGCAGCGGGAGGGGACAGGGAGATGAAAAACTGTTTTTT
>TRBD1|few|TRBJ2-2|TRBV5-1|15
CASSWTGDYAGELFF
TGCGCCAGCAGCTGGACAGGGGATTACGCCGGGGAGCTGTTTTTT
>-|-|TRBJ1-2|TRBV5-4|15
CASSLQGPIVHGYTF
TGTGCCAGCAGCTTGCAGGGGCCAATTGTCCATGGCTACACCTTC
>-|-|TRBJ2-2|TRBV6-1|14
CASSSLSNTGELFF
TGTGCCAGCAGTTCACTATCGAACACCGGGGAGCTGTTTTTT
>TRBD1|few|TRBJ2-7|TRBV30|14
CAWSVKGGSNEQYF
TGTGCCTGGAGTGTAAAAGGGGGCTCTAACGAGCAGTACTTC
>-|few|TRBJ1-1|TRBV18|14
CASSPPSVLAEAFF
TGTGCCAGCTCACCACCGTCGGTTTTAGCTGAAGCTTTCTTT
>TRBD1|few|TRBJ2-7|TRBV2|13
CASRQGVSYEQYF
TGTGCCAGCCGGCAGGGGGTCTCCTACGAGCAGTACTTC
>-|-|TRBJ2-7|TRBV27|15
CASSSAGRRPYEQYF
TGTGCCAGCAGTTCCGCGGGACGCCGGCCCTACGAGCAGTACTTC
>TRBD2|few|TRBJ2-5|TRBV5-4|14
CASSLSVREGTQYF
TGTGCCAGCAGCTTGTCGGTGCGGGAGGGGACCCAGTACTTC
>TRBD1|few|TRBJ1-1|TRBV6-1|15
CASRAGQGLNTEAFF
TGTGCCAGCAGGGCGGGACAGGGTTTGAACACTGAAGCTTTCTTT
>TRBD1|few|TRBJ1-4|TRBV7-9|15
CASSLGQGAREKLFF
TGTGCCAGCAGCTTAGGACAGGGGGCACGTGAAAAACTGTTTTTT